This T cell receptor (beta chain) is drawn from a study of cytotoxic CD8 clonotypes in ibrutinib-treated CLL. Background on the study: When averaged across all of the samples, the counts came to approximately 250,000 productive templates and about 90,000 productive rearrangements. Study-wide points: Patients had baseline clonality above age-matched healthy donors, and this clonality moved with circulating CD8+ T-cell counts.

Worth noting for this clone: The antigen remains unidentified.

TCRdb's copy holds only in-frame clones and misses some; the assay was immunoSEQ multiplex PCR. The sample has more than 200,000 clones, 70% to 75% seen once. Looked up from germline, CDR1 is SGHTA and CDR2 is FQGNSA. The CDR3 totals 15 residues. V was cut by 5 bases and J by 7 bases, with 15 bases left in between. The sample consisted of PBMCs, taken after 12 months of ibrutinib treatment. The clonotype was recovered from a human donor with chronic lymphocytic leukemia. The chain uses TRBV7-2 and TRBJ1-6; possibly TRBD1 for D (5 bases). This chain's CDR3 is CASSRTGDWNSPLHF. Here the CDR3 DNA reads TGTGCCAGCAGCCGGACCGGGGACTGGAATTCACCCCTCCACTTT.